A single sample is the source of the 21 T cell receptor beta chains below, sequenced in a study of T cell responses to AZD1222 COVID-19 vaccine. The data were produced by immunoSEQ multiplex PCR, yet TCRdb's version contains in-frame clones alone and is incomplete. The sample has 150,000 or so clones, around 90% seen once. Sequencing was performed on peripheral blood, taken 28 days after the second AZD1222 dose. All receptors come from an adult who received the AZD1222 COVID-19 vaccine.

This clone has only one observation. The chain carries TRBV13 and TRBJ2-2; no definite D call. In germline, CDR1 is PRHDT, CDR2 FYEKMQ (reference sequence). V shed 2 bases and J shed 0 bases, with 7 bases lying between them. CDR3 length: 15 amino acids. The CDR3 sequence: CASSLSVSNTGELFF. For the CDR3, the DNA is TGTGCCAGCAGCTTATCAGTTTCGAACACCGGGGAGCTGTTTTTT.

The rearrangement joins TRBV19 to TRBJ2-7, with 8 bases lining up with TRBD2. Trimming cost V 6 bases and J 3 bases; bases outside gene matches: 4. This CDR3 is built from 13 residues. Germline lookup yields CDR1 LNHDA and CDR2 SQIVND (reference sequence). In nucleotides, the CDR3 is TGTGCCAGTAGCGGGAGGGCCCTCTACGAGCAGTACTTC. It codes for CASSGRALYEQYF.

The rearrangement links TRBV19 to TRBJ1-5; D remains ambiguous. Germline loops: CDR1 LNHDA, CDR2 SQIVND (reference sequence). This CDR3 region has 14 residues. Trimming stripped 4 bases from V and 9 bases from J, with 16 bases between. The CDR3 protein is CASSTDPPAPPQHF. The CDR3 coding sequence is TGTGCCAGTAGTACCGATCCTCCCGCCCCGCCCCAGCATTTT. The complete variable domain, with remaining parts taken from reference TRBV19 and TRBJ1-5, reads DGGITQSPKYLFRKEGQNVTLSCEQNLNHDAMYWYRQDPGQGLRLIYYSQIVNDFQKGDIAEGYSVSREKKESFPLTVTSAQKNPTAFYLCASSTDPPAPPQHFGDGTRLSIL.

CDR3 sequence (DNA): TGTGCCAGCAGCAGGGGGCTGGTCACTGAAGCTTTCTTT. It yields the protein CASSRGLVTEAFF. The gene calls are TRBV6-6 and TRBJ1-1; TRBD1 agrees at 8 bases. V trimming: 6 bases; J trimming: 4 bases; junction bases outside the gene matches: 4. The CDR3 extends over 13 amino acids. Germline-derived CDR1 and CDR2 are MNHNY and SVGAGI (reference sequence).

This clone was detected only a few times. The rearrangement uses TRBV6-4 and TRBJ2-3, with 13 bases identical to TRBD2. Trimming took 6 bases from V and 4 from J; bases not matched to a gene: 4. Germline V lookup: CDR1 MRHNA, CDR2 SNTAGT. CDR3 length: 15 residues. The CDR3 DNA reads TGTGCCAGCAGCCCCACTAGCGGGGGGGCAGATACGCAGTATTTT. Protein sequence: CASSPTSGGADTQYF.

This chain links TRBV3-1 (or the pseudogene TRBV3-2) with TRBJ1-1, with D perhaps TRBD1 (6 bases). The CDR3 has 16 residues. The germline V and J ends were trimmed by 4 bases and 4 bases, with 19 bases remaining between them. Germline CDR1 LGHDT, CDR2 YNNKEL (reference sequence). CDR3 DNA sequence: TGTGCCAGCAGCCCACAGGGTGCCCTTGGGACCACTGAAGCTTTCTTT. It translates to CASSPQGALGTTEAFF.

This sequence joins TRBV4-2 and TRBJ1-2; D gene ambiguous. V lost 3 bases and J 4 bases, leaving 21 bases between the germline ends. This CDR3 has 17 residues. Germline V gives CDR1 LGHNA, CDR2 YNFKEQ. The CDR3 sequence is CASSQDVGKQGLYGYTF. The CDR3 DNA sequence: TGTGCCAGCAGCCAGGACGTGGGGAAGCAAGGACTCTATGGCTACACCTTC.

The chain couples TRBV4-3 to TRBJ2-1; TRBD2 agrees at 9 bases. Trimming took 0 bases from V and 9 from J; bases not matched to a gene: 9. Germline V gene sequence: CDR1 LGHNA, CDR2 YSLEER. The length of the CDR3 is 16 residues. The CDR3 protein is CASSQDLAGERGEQFF. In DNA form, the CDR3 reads TGCGCCAGCAGCCAAGATTTAGCGGGAGAGCGTGGTGAGCAGTTCTTC.

CDR3: CASSQDYSGNTIYF. CDR3 in DNA: TGTGCCAGCAGCCAGGACTACTCTGGAAACACCATATATTTT. The chain has TRBV7-9 and TRBJ1-3; D ambiguous. The V end lost 5 bases, the J end lost 0 bases, and 8 bases lay between the germline ends. Germline V gene data show CDR1 as SEHNR and CDR2 as FQNEAQ (reference sequence). CDR3 length: 14 residues.

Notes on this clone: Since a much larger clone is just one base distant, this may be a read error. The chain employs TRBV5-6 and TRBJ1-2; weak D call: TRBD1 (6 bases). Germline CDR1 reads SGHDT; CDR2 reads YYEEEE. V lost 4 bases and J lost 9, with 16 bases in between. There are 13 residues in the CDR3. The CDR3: CASSRYRVGSYTF. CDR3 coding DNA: TGTGCCAGCAGCCGTTACAGGGTTGGGAGCTACACCTTC.

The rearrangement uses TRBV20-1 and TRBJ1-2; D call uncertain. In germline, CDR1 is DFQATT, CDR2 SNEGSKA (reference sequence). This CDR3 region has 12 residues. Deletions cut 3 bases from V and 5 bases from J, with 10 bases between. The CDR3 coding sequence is TGCAGTGCTAGTTACGCCCAATATGGCTACACCTTC. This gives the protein CSASYAQYGYTF.

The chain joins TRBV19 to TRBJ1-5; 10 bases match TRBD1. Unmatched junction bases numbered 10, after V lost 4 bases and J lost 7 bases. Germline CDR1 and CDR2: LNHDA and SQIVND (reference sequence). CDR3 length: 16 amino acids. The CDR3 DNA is TGTGCCAGTAGTACAGGGTCGGGACAGGGGTACCAGCCCCAGCATTTT. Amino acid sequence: CASSTGSGQGYQPQHF.

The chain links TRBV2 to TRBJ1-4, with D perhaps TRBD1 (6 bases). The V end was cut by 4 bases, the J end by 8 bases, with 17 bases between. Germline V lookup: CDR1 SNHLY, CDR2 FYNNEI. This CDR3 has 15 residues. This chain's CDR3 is CASSGIPRGSEKLFF. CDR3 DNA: TGTGCCAGCAGTGGAATCCCCAGGGGATCAGAAAAACTGTTTTTT.

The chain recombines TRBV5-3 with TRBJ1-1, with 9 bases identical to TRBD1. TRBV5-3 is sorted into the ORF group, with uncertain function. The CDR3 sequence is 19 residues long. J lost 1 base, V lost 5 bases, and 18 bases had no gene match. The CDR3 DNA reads TGTGCCAGAAGGTTACGACTCAGGGGACAGGGCGAGGAGAACACTGAAGCTTTCTTT. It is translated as CARRLRLRGQGEENTEAFF.

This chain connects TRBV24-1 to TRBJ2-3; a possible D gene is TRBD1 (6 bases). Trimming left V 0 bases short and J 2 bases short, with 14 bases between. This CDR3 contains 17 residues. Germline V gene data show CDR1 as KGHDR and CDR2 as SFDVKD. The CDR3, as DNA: TGTGCCACCAGTGATTTGGGCAGGGGTACCTTCACAGATACGCAGTATTTT. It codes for CATSDLGRGTFTDTQYF.

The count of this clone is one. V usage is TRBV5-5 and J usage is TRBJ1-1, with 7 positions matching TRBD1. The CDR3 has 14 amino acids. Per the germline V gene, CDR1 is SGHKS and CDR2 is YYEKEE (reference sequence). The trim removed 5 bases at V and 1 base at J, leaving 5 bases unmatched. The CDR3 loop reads CASSFGQANTEAFF. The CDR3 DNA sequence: TGTGCCAGCAGTTTTGGACAGGCGAACACTGAAGCTTTCTTT.

The CDR3 coding sequence is TGTGCCAGAAGGCTACGTCTGGACTTGTTCTTC. It specifies CARRLRLDLFF. V usage is TRBV5-3 and J usage is TRBJ2-1; weak D call: TRBD2 (5 bases). TRBV5-3 is an ORF; its function is uncertain. The CDR3 extends over 11 amino acids. V gave up 5 bases and J gave up 15 bases, with 15 bases separating them.

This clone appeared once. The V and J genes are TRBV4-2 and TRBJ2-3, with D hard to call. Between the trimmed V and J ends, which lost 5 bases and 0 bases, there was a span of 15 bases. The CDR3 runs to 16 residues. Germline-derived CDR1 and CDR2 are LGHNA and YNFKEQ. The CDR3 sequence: CASSTKREGSTDTQYF. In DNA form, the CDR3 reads TGTGCCAGCAGCACGAAAAGGGAAGGCAGCACAGATACGCAGTATTTT.

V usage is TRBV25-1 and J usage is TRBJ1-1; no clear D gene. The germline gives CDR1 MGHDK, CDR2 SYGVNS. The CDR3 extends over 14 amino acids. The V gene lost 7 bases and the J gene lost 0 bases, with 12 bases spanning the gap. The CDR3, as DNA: TGTGCCAGCACTCAGACCGACTTGAACACTGAAGCTTTCTTT. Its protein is CASTQTDLNTEAFF.

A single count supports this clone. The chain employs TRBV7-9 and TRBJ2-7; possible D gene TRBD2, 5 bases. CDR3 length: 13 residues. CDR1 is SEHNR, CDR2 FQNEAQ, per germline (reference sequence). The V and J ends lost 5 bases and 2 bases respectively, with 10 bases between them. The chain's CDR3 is CASSPGSTYEQYF. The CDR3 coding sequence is TGTGCCAGCAGCCCGGGATCAACCTACGAGCAGTACTTC.

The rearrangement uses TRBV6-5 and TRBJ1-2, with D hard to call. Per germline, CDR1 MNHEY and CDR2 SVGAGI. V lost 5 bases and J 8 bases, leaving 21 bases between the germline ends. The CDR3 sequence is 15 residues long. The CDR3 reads CASSQPGRPAGGYTF. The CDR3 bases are TGTGCCAGCAGTCAGCCGGGCCGACCGGCTGGGGGCTACACCTTC.